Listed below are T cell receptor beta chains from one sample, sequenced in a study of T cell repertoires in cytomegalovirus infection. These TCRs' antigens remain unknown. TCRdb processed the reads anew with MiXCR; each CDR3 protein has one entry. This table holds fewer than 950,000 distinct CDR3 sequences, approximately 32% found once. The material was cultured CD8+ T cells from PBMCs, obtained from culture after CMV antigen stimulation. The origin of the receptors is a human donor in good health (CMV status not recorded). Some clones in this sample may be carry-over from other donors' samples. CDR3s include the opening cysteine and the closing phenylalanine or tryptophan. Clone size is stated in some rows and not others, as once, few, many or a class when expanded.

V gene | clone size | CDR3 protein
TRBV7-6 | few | CASSPPTSGADTQYF
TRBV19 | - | CASIIGSRGNQPQHF
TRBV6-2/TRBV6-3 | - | CASSPLGNNSPLHF
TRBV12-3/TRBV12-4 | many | CASSLGAGISNQPQHF
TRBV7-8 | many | CASSPRGRNTGELFF
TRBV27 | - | CASTDRMPGEETQYF
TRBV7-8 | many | CASSLAHRSSRYGYTF
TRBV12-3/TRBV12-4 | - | CASSLELGGSYYEQYF
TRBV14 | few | CASSHLGNTEAFF
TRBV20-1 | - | CSARDILSGSNQPQHF
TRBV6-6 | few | CASSPRAGGNYGYTF
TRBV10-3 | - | CAISESEGRTQYF
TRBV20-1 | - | CSASSGVMEQYF
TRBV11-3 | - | CASSLDLTSEAFF
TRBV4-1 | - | CASSQVGGLGAYEQYF
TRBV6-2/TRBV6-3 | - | CASRAGGTNTEAFF
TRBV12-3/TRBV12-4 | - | CASSRRPGSANYGYTF
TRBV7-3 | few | CASSRDGNQPQHF
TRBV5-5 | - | CASSLELRGNYNEQFF
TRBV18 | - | CASSQTFQETQYF
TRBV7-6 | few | CASSSSRTTLSPLHF